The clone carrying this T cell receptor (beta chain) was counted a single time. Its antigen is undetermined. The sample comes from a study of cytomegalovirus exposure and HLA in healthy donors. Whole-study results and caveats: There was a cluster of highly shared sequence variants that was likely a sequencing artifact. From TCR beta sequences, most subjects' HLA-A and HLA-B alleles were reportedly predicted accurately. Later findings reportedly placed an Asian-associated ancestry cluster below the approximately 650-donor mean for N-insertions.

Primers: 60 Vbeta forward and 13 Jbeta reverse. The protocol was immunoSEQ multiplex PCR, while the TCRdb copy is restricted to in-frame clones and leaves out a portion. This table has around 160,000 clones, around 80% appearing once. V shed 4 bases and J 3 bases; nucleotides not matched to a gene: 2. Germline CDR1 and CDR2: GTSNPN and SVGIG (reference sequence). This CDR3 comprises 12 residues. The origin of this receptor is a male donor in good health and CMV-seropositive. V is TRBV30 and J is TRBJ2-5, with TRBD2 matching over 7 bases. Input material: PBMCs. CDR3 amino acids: CAWNAGEETQYF. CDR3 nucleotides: TGTGCCTGGAACGCGGGGGAAGAGACCCAGTACTTC.